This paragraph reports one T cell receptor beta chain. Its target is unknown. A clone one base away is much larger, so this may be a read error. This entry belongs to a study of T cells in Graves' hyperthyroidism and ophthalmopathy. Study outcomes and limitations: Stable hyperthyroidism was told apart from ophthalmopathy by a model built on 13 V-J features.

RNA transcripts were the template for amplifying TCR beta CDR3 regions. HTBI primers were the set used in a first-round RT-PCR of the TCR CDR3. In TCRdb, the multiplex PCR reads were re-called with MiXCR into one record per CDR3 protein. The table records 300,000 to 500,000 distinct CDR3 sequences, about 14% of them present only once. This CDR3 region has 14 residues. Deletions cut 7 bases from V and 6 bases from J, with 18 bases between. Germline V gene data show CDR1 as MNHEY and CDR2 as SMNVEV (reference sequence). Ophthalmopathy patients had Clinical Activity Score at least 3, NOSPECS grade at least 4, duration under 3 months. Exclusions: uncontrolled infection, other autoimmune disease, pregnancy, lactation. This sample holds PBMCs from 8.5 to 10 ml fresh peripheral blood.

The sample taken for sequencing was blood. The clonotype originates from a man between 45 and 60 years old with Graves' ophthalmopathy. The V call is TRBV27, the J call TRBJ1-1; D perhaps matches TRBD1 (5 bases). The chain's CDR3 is CASTTRTGDAEAFF. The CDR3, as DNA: TGTGCCAGCACAACTCGTACAGGTGATGCTGAAGCTTTCTTT.